This T cell receptor (beta chain) was identified during a study of identical twins. Whole-study findings and limits: Those out-of-frame alpha sequences shared by twins showed an excess of low generation probability. Because invariant MAIT and iNKT cells could be present, zero-insertion analyses could be partly confounded.

The V gene lost 1 base and the J gene lost 8 bases, with 13 bases spanning the gap. The length of the CDR3 is 14 residues. Looked up from germline, CDR1 is SGHRS and CDR2 is YFSETQ. Each CDR3 protein gets one entry after TCRdb re-called the 5' RACE reads with MiXCR. The table has approximately 600,000 distinct CDR3 sequences, 9.6% seen once; the top ten hold under 3.5%. A few counts support this clonotype. Its antigen is unknown. These data are also associated with another study on yellow fever vaccine responses in identical twins. Per that paper: Twins reportedly showed a vaccine T cell response that seemed partly convergent and partly personalized.

J is TRBJ2-1 and V is TRBV5-1; tentative D call: TRBD2 (6 bases). Specimen: PBMCs. The sequence was collected from a woman younger than 30 in good health. As DNA, the CDR3 is TGCGCCAGCAGCTTGCTGGCGGGGACCGATGAGCAGTTCTTC. This sequence encodes CASSLLAGTDEQFF.